The rows below give T cell receptor beta chains drawn from one sample of a study of cytomegalovirus exposure and HLA in healthy donors. Profiled with immunoSEQ multiplex PCR; TCRdb holds only in-frame clones, not every one. The sample holds 180,000 or so clones; 75% to 85% are singletons and the top ten take about 2.3%. Sequencing was carried out using PBMCs. All receptors come from a woman between 45 and 65 years old in good health and CMV-seronegative. The CDR3 runs from the conserved cysteine through the conserved F or W. D genes are given only for firm matches. The size of a clone is reported for some rows only, either as once, few or many, or as a class for expanded clones.

>TRBV4-2|-|TRBJ1-1|TRBD1
TGTGCCAGTGAACCAAGATATCAAGGGGGCGACACTGAAGCTTTCTTT
CASEPRYQGGDTEAFF
>TRBV5-4|-|TRBJ2-3|TRBD1
TGTGCCAGCAGCCCCCGGGACAGGGGAGATACGCAGTATTTT
CASSPRDRGDTQYF
>TRBV5-1|-|TRBJ2-3|-
TGCGCCAGCAGCAGAGGAGGGGGGGTAGCAGATACGCAGTATTTT
CASSRGGGVADTQYF
>TRBV5-6|-|TRBJ1-6|TRBD1
TGTGCCAGCAGCGACGGGACAGGGAGATGGAATTCACCCCTCCACTTT
CASSDGTGRWNSPLHF
>TRBV20-1|few|TRBJ1-3|-
TGCAGTGCCAGACTTGGAAACACCATATATTTT
CSARLGNTIYF
>TRBV5-1|-|TRBJ1-1|TRBD1
TGCGCCAGCAGCATAAAACAGGGGTTCGGCACTGAAGCTTTCTTT
CASSIKQGFGTEAFF
>TRBV5-1|-|TRBJ1-2|TRBD1
TGCGCCAGCAGCTTTTTAACAGGGGGCGGTGGCTACACCTTC
CASSFLTGGGGYTF
>TRBV7-3|-|TRBJ2-1|-
TGTGCCAGCAGCCCCCTCCTGGGCCTGGGAGATGAGCAGTTCTTC
CASSPLLGLGDEQFF
>TRBV18|-|TRBJ2-1|-
TGTGCCAGCTCACTCGACCCGGGGGCCTACAATGAGCAGTTCTTC
CASSLDPGAYNEQFF
>TRBV28|-|TRBJ2-7|TRBD1
TGTGCCAGCAGTTTCTGGACAGGGTCTCGCGAGCAGTACTTC
CASSFWTGSREQYF
>TRBV11-2|few|TRBJ1-2|TRBD1
TGTGCCAGCAGCTTAGATGGACAGGGAATGGGAGGCTACACCTTC
CASSLDGQGMGGYTF
>TRBV11-2|-|TRBJ1-6|TRBD1
TGTGCCAGCAGCTTAGATGGGAGACAGGGGTTGTCACCCCTCCACTTT
CASSLDGRQGLSPLHF
>TRBV7-4|-|TRBJ2-2|TRBD2
TGTGCCAGCAGTTCTGGACTAGCGGGAGGCATGGAGGCCGGGGAGCTGTTTTTT
CASSSGLAGGMEAGELFF
>TRBV27|-|TRBJ2-5|TRBD2
TGTGCCAGCAGTAGACGGACTAGCGGGGGGATCGGGGAGACCCAGTACTTC
CASSRRTSGGIGETQYF